Listed below are T cell receptor beta chains from one sample, sequenced in a study of beta chain features in type 1 diabetes. Libraries were prepared by immunoSEQ multiplex PCR; TCRdb keeps only in-frame clonotypes and omits some of them. The sample holds fewer than 500,000 clones, around 13% seen once. The sample taken for sequencing was naive CD4+ T cells from blood. These receptors came from a young man in good health. Each CDR3 is given with its conserved first and last residue. Fields, in order: clone size, J gene, D gene, V gene, CDR3 protein, CDR3 DNA. D genes are given only for firm matches. Some rows mark clone size as missing; the rest say once, few, many or name a class of expanded clone.

few | TRBJ2-5 | TRBD2 | TRBV25-1 | CASSSRRERGKETQYF | TGTGCCAGCAGTTCGCGTCGGGAGCGGGGGAAAGAGACCCAGTACTTC
. | TRBJ1-5 | . | TRBV30 | CAWGQGQPQHF | TGTGCCTGGGGCCAGGGTCAGCCCCAGCATTTT
few | TRBJ2-3 | . | TRBV18 | CASSPYHTDTQYF | TGTGCCAGCTCACCATACCACACAGATACGCAGTATTTT
few | TRBJ1-5 | . | TRBV25-1 | CASSVGGQPQHF | TGTGCCAGCAGTGTGGGGGGCCAGCCCCAGCATTTT
few | TRBJ2-1 | . | TRBV29-1 | CSSSQGGPDEQFF | TGCAGCTCCTCTCAAGGGGGGCCGGATGAGCAGTTCTTC
. | TRBJ1-2 | . | TRBV19 | CASSIAATGTGYTF | TGTGCCAGTAGTATAGCCGCGACAGGAACTGGCTACACCTTC
. | TRBJ2-5 | . | TRBV7-2 | CASSLSPGRETQYF | TGTGCCAGCAGCTTATCCCCGGGGAGGGAGACCCAGTACTTC
few | TRBJ2-4 | TRBD2 | TRBV6-5 | CASSYTRGGAKNIQYF | TGTGCCAGCAGTTACACCCGCGGGGGAGCCAAAAACATTCAGTACTTC
few | TRBJ2-1 | TRBD2 | TRBV7-2 | CASSTGLTNEQFF | TGTGCCAGCAGCACGGGACTAACCAATGAGCAGTTCTTC
few | TRBJ2-2 | . | TRBV11-2 | CASSALKRGELFF | TGTGCCAGCAGCGCCCTAAAACGCGGGGAGCTGTTTTTT
. | TRBJ1-6 | TRBD1 | TRBV9 | CASSVGVRGRNSPLHF | TGTGCCAGCAGCGTAGGGGTCAGGGGGCGGAATTCACCCCTCCACTTT
few | TRBJ1-2 | . | TRBV20-1 | CSAGHDYGYTF | TGCAGTGCTGGGCACGACTATGGCTACACCTTC